The 10 T cell receptor beta chains in this list originate from one sample, sequenced in a study of CD8 T cells in Susac syndrome. With random hexamers, reverse transcription was performed on about 0.5 to 1 ug of RNA. Using its own MiXCR run on the immunoSEQ multiplex PCR reads, TCRdb lists one record per CDR3 protein. Here the sample spans 80,000 to 90,000 distinct CDR3 sequences, approximately 95% being singletons. Sequencing was carried out using CD8+ T cells from PBMCs. Every receptor here comes from a human donor with Susac syndrome.

The chain couples TRBV12-5 to TRBJ2-3; D is perhaps TRBD2 (5 bases). The CDR3 loop spans 17 amino acids. Germline loops: CDR1 LGHNT, CDR2 FRNRAP. Trimming pared 0 bases from V and 2 bases from J, leaving 15 bases between. The CDR3 region is CASGLVQLDDFTDTQYF. Here the CDR3 DNA reads TGTGCTAGTGGTTTGGTACAACTAGATGACTTCACAGATACGCAGTATTTT. The whole variable domain, filled in from reference TRBV12-5 and TRBJ2-3, reads DARVTQTPRHKVTEMGQEVTMRCQPILGHNTVFWYRQTMMQGLELLAYFRNRAPLDDSGMPKDRFSAEMPDATLATLKIQPSEPRDSAVYFCASGLVQLDDFTDTQYFGPGTRLTVL.

The J gene is TRBJ1-5, the V gene TRBV11-2, with D unclear. Germline lookup yields CDR1 SGHAT and CDR2 FQNNGV. The V gene lost 3 bases and the J gene lost 4 bases, with 16 bases spanning the gap. This CDR3 spans 16 amino acids. CDR3 amino acids: CASSFLPDTLNQPQHF. DNA of the CDR3: TGTGCCAGCAGCTTTCTTCCCGACACCTTAAATCAGCCCCAGCATTTT.

The V call is TRBV6-2 or TRBV6-3, the J call TRBJ2-2; maybe TRBD2 (5 bases). This CDR3 contains 16 residues. With 0 bases removed from V and 8 bases from J, the gap between germline ends came to 16 bases. CDR1 and CDR2 (germline): MNHEY, SVGEGT. The CDR3 protein is CASSYSASLLSGELFF. CDR3 bases: TGTGCCAGCAGTTACTCGGCTAGCCTTCTTTCTGGGGAGCTGTTTTTT.

The chain uses TRBV3-1 and TRBJ2-5; TRBD2 matches at 7 bases. V lost 4 bases and J lost 1; bases outside the gene matches: 6. The germline CDR1 and CDR2 sequences are LGHDT and YNNKEL (reference sequence). This CDR3 is 15 amino acids long. The CDR3 loop reads CASSPGEGGQETQYF. In DNA form, the CDR3 reads TGTGCCAGCAGCCCCGGGGAGGGCGGCCAAGAGACCCAGTACTTC.

The J gene is TRBJ2-1, the V gene TRBV12-3 or TRBV12-4; perhaps TRBD1 as D (5 bases). This CDR3 is 13 amino acids long. V lost 5 bases and J 4 bases, leaving 9 bases between the germline ends. The CDR3 loop is CASSLRQYNEQFF. CDR3 in DNA: TGTGCCAGCAGTCTCCGACAGTACAATGAGCAGTTCTTC.

The chain links TRBV13 to TRBJ1-1; weak D call: TRBD1 (6 bases). The CDR3 totals 12 residues. Germline CDR1 is PRHDT and CDR2 is FYEKMQ (reference sequence). V lost 5 bases and J lost 5, with 9 bases in between. CDR3 in DNA: TGTGCCAGCAGCCCTGACAGGACTGAAGCTTTCTTT. Its protein product is CASSPDRTEAFF.

The gene calls are TRBV20-1 and TRBJ2-1, with 8 bases lining up with TRBD2. Germline CDR1 reads DFQATT; CDR2 reads SNEGSKA (reference sequence). The V gene end was trimmed by 4 bases and the J gene end by 3 bases; junction bases not matched to a gene: 2. This CDR3 has 13 amino acids. The CDR3 spells CSATGTSYNEQFF. DNA of the CDR3: TGCAGTGCTACCGGGACTAGCTACAATGAGCAGTTCTTC.

J is TRBJ2-1 and V is TRBV19; no firm D call. Germline values: CDR1 LNHDA, CDR2 SQIVND (reference sequence). V lost 6 bases, J lost 0 bases, and 12 bases lay in between. This CDR3 is built from 15 residues. This CDR3 reads CASRTSAASYNEQFF. CDR3 nucleotides: TGTGCCAGTAGGACCAGCGCGGCCTCCTACAATGAGCAGTTCTTC.

The V call is TRBV9, the J call TRBJ2-5; the D gene could be TRBD1 or TRBD2 (5 bases each). The ends were cut back, 1 base at V and 5 bases at J, with 15 bases in the middle. The CDR3 is made up of 15 amino acids. In germline, CDR1 is SGDLS, CDR2 YYNGEE. The CDR3 coding sequence is TGTGCCAGCAGCGTATCGGGGATACGGGGCGAGACCCAGTACTTC. This translates into CASSVSGIRGETQYF.

The chain combines TRBV7-3 with TRBJ2-7; D not certain. This CDR3 spans 13 amino acids. Trimming stripped 1 base from V and 4 bases from J, with 8 bases between. CDR1 is SGHTA and CDR2 is FQGTGA in the germline V gene. In DNA form, the CDR3 reads TGTGCCAGCAGCTTAAGCCAAAATTACGAGCAGTACTTC. Protein: CASSLSQNYEQYF.